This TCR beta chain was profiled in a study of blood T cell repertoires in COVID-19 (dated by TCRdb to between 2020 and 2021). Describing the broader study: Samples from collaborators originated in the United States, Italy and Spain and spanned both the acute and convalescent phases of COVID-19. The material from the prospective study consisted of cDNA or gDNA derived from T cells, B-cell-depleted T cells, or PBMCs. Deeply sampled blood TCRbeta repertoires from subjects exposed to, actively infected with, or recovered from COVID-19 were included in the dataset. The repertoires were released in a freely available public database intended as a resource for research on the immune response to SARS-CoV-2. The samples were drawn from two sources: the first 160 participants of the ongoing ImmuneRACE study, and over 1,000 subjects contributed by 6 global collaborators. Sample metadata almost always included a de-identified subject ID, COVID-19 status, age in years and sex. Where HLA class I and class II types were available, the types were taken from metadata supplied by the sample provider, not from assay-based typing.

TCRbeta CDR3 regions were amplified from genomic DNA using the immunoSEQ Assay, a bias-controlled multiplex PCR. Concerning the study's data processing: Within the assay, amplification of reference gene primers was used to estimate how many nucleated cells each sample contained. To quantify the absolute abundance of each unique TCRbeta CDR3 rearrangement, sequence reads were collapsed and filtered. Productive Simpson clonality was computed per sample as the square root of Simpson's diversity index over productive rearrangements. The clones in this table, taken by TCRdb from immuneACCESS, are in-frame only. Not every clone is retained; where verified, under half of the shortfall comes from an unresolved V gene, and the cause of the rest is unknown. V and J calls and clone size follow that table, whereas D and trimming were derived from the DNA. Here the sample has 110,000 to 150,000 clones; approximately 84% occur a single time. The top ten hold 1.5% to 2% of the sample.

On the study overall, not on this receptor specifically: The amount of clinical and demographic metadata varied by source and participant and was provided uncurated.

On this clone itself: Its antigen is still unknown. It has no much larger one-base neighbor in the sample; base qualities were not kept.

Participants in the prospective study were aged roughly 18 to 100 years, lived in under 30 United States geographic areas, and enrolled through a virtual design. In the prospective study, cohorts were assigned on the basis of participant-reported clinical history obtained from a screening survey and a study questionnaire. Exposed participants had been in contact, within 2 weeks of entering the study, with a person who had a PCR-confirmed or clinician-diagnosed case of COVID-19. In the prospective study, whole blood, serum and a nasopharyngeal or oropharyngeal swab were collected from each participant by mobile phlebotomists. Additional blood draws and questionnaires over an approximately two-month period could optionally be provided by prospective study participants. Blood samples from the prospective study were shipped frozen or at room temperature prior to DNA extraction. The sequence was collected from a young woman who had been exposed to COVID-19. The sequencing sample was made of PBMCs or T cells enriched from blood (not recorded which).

The CDR3 region: CASSPSGTGAETQYF. The nucleotide sequence reads TGTGCCAGCAGCCCTAGCGGGACCGGGGCAGAGACCCAGTACTTC. Recombination linked TRBV27 to TRBJ2-5, and 9 junctional nucleotides match TRBD2. CDR1 MNHEY and CDR2 SMNVEV were looked up in the germline V gene (reference sequence). Its CDR3 holds 15 amino acids, cysteine through phenylalanine. The only DNA kept is the CDR3, 45 bases in frame from the first base. Trimmed from V: 6 bases; trimmed from J: 4 bases; junction bases lacking a gene match: 9.